This T cell receptor (beta chain) was identified in a study of blood T cell repertoires in COVID-19. Study information: From the United States, Italy and Spain came samples of acute and convalescent COVID-19. Sample material is recorded as cDNA or gDNA derived from T cells, B-cell-depleted T cells, or PBMCs.

As handled by the study authors: Reference gene primer amplification in the assay estimated nucleated cell counts. Profiled with immunoSEQ multiplex PCR; TCRdb holds only in-frame clones, not every one. The V and J calls and clone size are taken from that table; D and trimming were inferred from the DNA. Here the sample spans 94,000 or so clones, about 86% being singletons. Sequenced sample: peripheral blood. The clonotype comes from a woman in her sixties or seventies with acute or convalescent COVID-19.

In nucleotides, the CDR3 is TGTGCCAGCAGCGACAAGGGACAGCTGGGCTATGGCTACACCTTC. It specifies CASSDKGQLGYGYTF. V gene TRBV28 combines with J gene TRBJ1-2; 7 nucleotides line up with TRBD1. CDR1 and CDR2 from the germline V gene are MDHEN and SYDVKM. Trimming at V came to 6 bases and at J to 4 bases, leaving 11 bases not matched to a gene. The CDR3 loop spans 15 amino acids.